These 2 T cell receptor beta chains came from one sample sequenced in a study of T-cell reconstitution after alpha-beta-depleted transplantation in children. Unique molecular identifiers were incorporated during preparation of the TCRbeta library. MiXCR was run by TCRdb on the PCR reads, yielding one entry per CDR3 protein. The data show approximately 520,000 distinct CDR3 sequences, approximately 29% seen once. Source: PBMCs from the stem cell graft donor, taken from the stem cell graft. Source of these receptors: a human donor who donated a stem cell graft to a child with aplastic anemia.

This chain links TRBV7-7 with TRBJ2-2; TRBD1 is a possible D gene (6 bases). V lost 1 base, J lost 0 bases, and 12 bases lay in between. This CDR3 is 17 amino acids long. Germline V gene sequence: CDR1 SSHAT, CDR2 FNYEAQ (reference sequence). CDR3: CASSLGSQGPNTGELFF. CDR3 sequence (DNA): TGTGCCAGCAGCTTAGGTTCGCAGGGGCCGAACACCGGGGAGCTGTTTTTT.

This clonotype was counted between two and nine times. The rearrangement links TRBV19 to TRBJ2-1; 9 positions agree with TRBD2. Looked up from germline, CDR1 is LNHDA and CDR2 is SQIVND (reference sequence). Trimming removed 5 bases from V and 6 bases from J; junction bases left unmatched: 14. CDR3 length equals 17 residues. This CDR3 is CASSAYSGSVWGNEQFF. CDR3 nucleotides: TGTGCCAGTAGTGCCTATAGCGGGAGCGTCTGGGGCAATGAGCAGTTCTTC.